This is a list of T cell receptor beta chains from one sample in a study of low-dose radiotherapy and immunotherapy resistance in tumors. TCRdb recomputed calls from the reads with MiXCR, one row per CDR3 protein. The profile shows under 60,000 distinct CDR3 sequences, around a third of them singletons. Source: PBMCs, taken after low-dose radiotherapy plus immunotherapy. These receptors originate from a male donor with rectosigmoid adenocarcinoma. Each CDR3 is given with its conserved first and last residue. The D gene is left open where the match is weak. Clone size is shown for a subset of rows, as once, few, many or a class of expanded clone.

j_call	v_call	cdr3_length	d_call	clone_size	cdr3_aa	cdr3_nt
TRBJ2-1	TRBV7-3	15	-	-	CASSPRGPSGNEQFF	TGTGCCAGCAGCCCAAGGGGCCCTTCTGGGAATGAGCAGTTCTTC
TRBJ1-5	TRBV12-3/TRBV12-4	14	-	many	CASSLTYSNQPQHF	TGTGCCAGCAGTTTAACCTATAGCAATCAGCCCCAGCATTTT
TRBJ1-4	TRBV1	16	-	many	CTSSQETGQSQGKLFF	TGCACCAGCAGCCAAGAGACGGGACAGAGTCAGGGAAAACTGTTTTTT
TRBJ2-7	TRBV20-1	13	-	once	CSAPAEISYEQYF	TGCAGTGCCCCCGCTGAAATTTCCTACGAGCAGTACTTC
TRBJ2-2	TRBV7-3	15	TRBD2	-	CASSSSGSSTGELFF	TGTGCCAGCAGCAGTAGCGGGAGTAGCACCGGGGAGCTGTTTTTT
TRBJ1-4	TRBV19	16	-	many	CASKRQVFVSTEKLFF	TGTGCCAGTAAGCGACAGGTCTTCGTGTCGACCGAAAAACTGTTTTTT
TRBJ2-1	TRBV5-1	14	-	few	CASRARDKDNEQFF	TGCGCCAGCAGGGCCCGGGACAAAGACAATGAGCAGTTCTTC
TRBJ2-1	TRBV29-1	13	TRBD1	-	CSVGTGGYNEQFF	TGCAGCGTTGGGACAGGGGGCTACAATGAGCAGTTCTTC
TRBJ2-4	TRBV29-1	18	TRBD2	many	CSVEGTSGRSLAKNIQYF	TGCAGCGTTGAGGGGACTAGCGGGAGGTCTTTAGCCAAAAACATTCAGTACTTC
TRBJ2-7	TRBV27	15	TRBD2	many	CASSLWPSGPYEQYF	TGTGCCAGCAGTTTATGGCCTAGCGGGCCTTACGAGCAGTACTTC
TRBJ2-1	TRBV7-9	16	TRBD2	-	CASSPPLAGGPNEQFF	TGTGCCAGCAGCCCCCCTTTAGCGGGAGGGCCCAATGAGCAGTTCTTC
TRBJ1-1	TRBV9	14	-	-	CASSVAQQNTEAFF	TGTGCCAGCAGCGTAGCACAACAGAACACTGAAGCTTTCTTT
TRBJ1-1	TRBV2	13	-	many	CASSENPNTEAFF	TGTGCCAGCAGTGAAAATCCGAACACTGAAGCTTTCTTT
TRBJ1-5	TRBV20-1	15	-	many	CSARDGQYSNQPQHF	TGCAGTGCTAGAGATGGTCAGTATAGCAATCAGCCCCAGCATTTT
TRBJ2-7	TRBV7-2	13	-	-	CASSLVLGDEQYF	TGTGCCAGCAGCTTAGTTCTGGGGGACGAGCAGTACTTC
TRBJ1-2	TRBV26	16	-	-	CASSPSRGQGRYGYTF	TGTGCCAGCAGTCCCTCCCGGGGACAGGGACGCTATGGCTACACCTTC
TRBJ2-4	TRBV7-2	13	-	-	CASSQGAQNIQYF	TGTGCCAGCAGTCAAGGGGCCCAAAACATTCAGTACTTC
TRBJ2-5	TRBV7-9	14	-	many	CASSPWTTQETQYF	TGTGCCAGCAGCCCCTGGACCACTCAGGAGACCCAGTACTTC
TRBJ2-3	TRBV20-1	14	TRBD2	many	CSARVPSGGDTQYF	TGCAGTGCTAGAGTCCCTAGCGGGGGGGATACGCAGTATTTT
TRBJ1-3	TRBV11-2	16	-	-	CASSLAQPYSGNTIYF	TGTGCCAGCAGCTTAGCGCAGCCTTACTCTGGAAACACCATATATTTT
TRBJ2-7	TRBV28	11	-	-	CANSSIYEQYF	TGTGCCAACAGCTCCATCTACGAGCAGTACTTC
TRBJ2-1	TRBV6-6	20	TRBD1	-	CASSYPLTSTGFKAYNEQFF	TGTGCCAGCAGTTACCCACTAACATCGACAGGGTTTAAGGCATACAATGAGCAGTTCTTC
TRBJ2-7	TRBV28	13	TRBD1	few	CASKGQGGDEQYF	TGTGCCAGCAAAGGACAGGGCGGCGACGAGCAGTACTTC
TRBJ1-5	TRBV28	15	-	many	CASRSHSGGNQPQHF	TGTGCCAGCAGATCCCACTCCGGGGGCAATCAGCCCCAGCATTTT
TRBJ2-3	TRBV7-2	15	-	few	CASRSQATTTDTQYF	TGTGCCAGCAGGTCACAGGCGACGACCACAGATACGCAGTATTTT
TRBJ2-7	TRBV28	14	TRBD2	many	CASSVTSGPYEQYF	TGTGCCAGCAGTGTTACTAGCGGGCCCTACGAGCAGTACTTC
TRBJ2-5	TRBV15	21	TRBD2	-	CATSRDPWSASGRAREETQYF	TGTGCCACCAGCAGAGATCCCTGGAGTGCTAGCGGGAGGGCCAGGGAAGAGACCCAGTACTTC
TRBJ2-1	TRBV29-1	12	TRBD1	many	CSPRQGIYEQFF	TGCAGCCCCCGACAGGGGATCTATGAGCAGTTCTTC
TRBJ2-7	TRBV11-2	12	-	-	CASSVQVHEQYF	TGTGCCAGCAGCGTCCAGGTCCACGAGCAGTACTTC
TRBJ2-3	TRBV20-1	13	TRBD1	-	CSAHGQGADTQYF	TGCAGTGCCCACGGACAGGGGGCAGATACGCAGTATTTT
TRBJ1-3	TRBV2	15	-	-	CASSEIGNSGNTIYF	TGTGCCAGCAGTGAAATAGGGAACTCTGGAAACACCATATATTTT
TRBJ2-5	TRBV28	14	-	many	CASSFPLQDGTQYF	TGTGCCAGCAGTTTCCCTTTACAAGACGGGACCCAGTACTTC
TRBJ2-7	TRBV28	13	-	-	CASISLGSYEQYF	TGTGCCAGCATATCTCTGGGAAGTTACGAGCAGTACTTC
TRBJ1-1	TRBV12-3/TRBV12-4	12	-	many	CASSSRNTEAFF	TGTGCCAGCAGTAGTAGGAACACTGAAGCTTTCTTT
TRBJ1-6	TRBV5-6	14	TRBD1	many	CASSLYDRGSPLHF	TGTGCCAGCAGCTTGTATGACAGGGGATCACCCCTCCACTTT
TRBJ1-5	TRBV12-3/TRBV12-4	16	-	many	CASSLGGLYSNQPQHF	TGTGCCAGCAGTCTCGGGGGATTATATAGCAATCAGCCCCAGCATTTT
TRBJ2-7	TRBV12-3/TRBV12-4	15	TRBD2	many	CASSNWGGPGYEQYF	TGTGCCAGCAGTAACTGGGGAGGGCCGGGATACGAGCAGTACTTC
TRBJ1-4	TRBV7-9	14	-	many	CASCKDATNEKLFF	TGTGCCAGCTGCAAGGACGCAACTAATGAAAAACTGTTTTTT
TRBJ1-2	TRBV18	13	-	-	CASSPEYHYGYTF	TGTGCCAGCTCACCAGAGTATCACTATGGCTACACCTTC
TRBJ1-5	TRBV3-1	14	-	many	CASSPTFDNQPQHF	TGTGCCAGCAGCCCAACTTTCGACAATCAGCCCCAGCATTTT
TRBJ2-4	TRBV7-2	15	-	many	CASSPAGPRRDIQYF	TGTGCCAGCAGCCCGGCGGGACCCCGTCGAGACATTCAGTACTTC
TRBJ2-7	TRBV7-2	14	-	many	CASSRPGLSYEQYF	TGTGCCAGCAGCCGTCCGGGCCTATCCTACGAGCAGTACTTC
TRBJ1-1	TRBV18	15	TRBD1	-	CASSPETGGVTEAFF	TGTGCCAGCTCACCCGAGACAGGGGGGGTGACTGAAGCTTTCTTT
TRBJ2-4	TRBV28	16	-	-	CASRTRTDSVRNIQYF	TGTGCCAGCCGGACGCGGACAGACTCAGTGAGGAACATTCAGTACTTC
TRBJ2-7	TRBV28	11	TRBD1	many	CATNRGYEQYF	TGTGCCACAAACAGGGGCTACGAGCAGTACTTC